The T cell receptor (beta chain) under discussion was sequenced for a study of cytomegalovirus exposure and HLA in healthy donors. As concerns this clone: Its target is unknown.

The study ran its PCR with 60 Vbeta and 13 Jbeta primers. The table came from immunoSEQ multiplex PCR; TCRdb's copy has only in-frame clones and leaves some out. The profile shows around 130,000 clones, about 82% of them singletons. Broader study findings: Altogether, 164 TCR beta chains were recorded as cytomegalovirus-associated. One later analysis reportedly identified an Asian-associated ancestry cluster that showed fewer N-insertions than the roughly 670-donor mean. The authors later found most CMV-associated TCR beta chains appeared HLA-restricted. In a later analysis, across HLA loci, associated TCR counts were highest for DRB1, lowest for HLA-C.

This TCR was recovered from a boy between 10 and 17 years old in good health and CMV-seronegative. Input material: PBMCs.

The CDR3 nucleotides read TGTGCCAGCAGCACGGGACTAGCGTCCACCGGGGAGCTGTTTTTT. It translates to CASSTGLASTGELFF. This chain joins TRBV5-4 and TRBJ2-2, with 10 bases aligning to TRBD2. This CDR3 comprises 15 residues. In germline, CDR1 is SGHNT, CDR2 YYREEE (reference sequence). J gave up 4 bases and V 4 bases, and 4 bases lay outside the gene matches.